The 20 T cell receptor beta chains in this list originate from one sample, sequenced in a study of T cell responses to AZD1222 COVID-19 vaccine. The method was immunoSEQ multiplex PCR; TCRdb's version includes in-frame clones alone and lacks a portion of them. The sample shows 120,000 to 150,000 clones, roughly nine tenths of them seen only once. This specimen was peripheral blood, taken 28 days after the second AZD1222 dose. Receptor source: an adult who received the AZD1222 COVID-19 vaccine.

This chain links TRBV7-9 with TRBJ2-1; a weak D match, TRBD2 (5 bases). CDR1 SEHNR and CDR2 FQNEAQ come from the germline V gene (reference sequence). CDR3 size: 17 residues. Deletions cut 0 bases from V and 9 bases from J, with 21 bases between. CDR3: CASSLAAMGVSQPEQFF. CDR3 nucleotides: TGTGCCAGCAGCTTAGCTGCTATGGGAGTCTCACAACCTGAGCAGTTCTTC. The entire variable domain, with the rest obtained from reference TRBV7-9 and TRBJ2-1, is as follows: DTGVSQNPRHKITKRGQNVTFRCDPISEHNRLYWYRQTLGQGPEFLTYFQNEAQLEKSRLLSDRFSAERPKGSFSTLEIQRTEQGDSAMYLCASSLAAMGVSQPEQFFGPGTRLTVL.

The chain is built from TRBV6-2 or TRBV6-3 and TRBJ2-1, with a tentative D call TRBD2 (6 bases). Per the germline V gene, CDR1 is MNHEY and CDR2 is SVGEGT. The V end lost 6 bases, the J end lost 7 bases, and 25 bases lay between the germline ends. The CDR3 has 17 amino acids. CDR3 nucleotide sequence: TGTGCCAGCAGCCCAGGGTGGGGACTCACGGTGGGGAATGAGCAGTTCTTC. Amino acid sequence: CASSPGWGLTVGNEQFF.

This clone was observed a single time. The chain is built from TRBV10-3 and TRBJ1-2, with 8 bases lining up with TRBD1. Germline CDR1 and CDR2: ENHRY and SYGVKD. The CDR3 has 14 amino acids. Trimming at V came to 3 bases and at J to 8 bases, leaving 8 bases not matched to a gene. CDR3 bases: TGTGCCATCAGTGAAGCGGGACAGGCTGGCGGCTACACCTTC. As protein: CAISEAGQAGGYTF.

The genes are TRBV6-5 and TRBJ2-7; 8 positions match TRBD1. In germline, CDR1 is MNHEY, CDR2 SVGAGI. The V segment lost 3 bases and the J segment 0 bases; nucleotides outside the gene matches: 4. The CDR3 is 15 amino acids. The CDR3 here is CASSYDRGTSYEQYF. DNA for the CDR3: TGTGCCAGCAGTTATGACAGGGGAACCTCCTACGAGCAGTACTTC.

The rearrangement joins TRBV11-2 to TRBJ1-4; D unresolved. CDR1 and CDR2 (germline): SGHAT, FQNNGV. CDR3 size: 15 residues. V was clipped by 6 bases and J by 7 bases, with 18 bases between them. The CDR3 coding sequence is TGTGCCAGCAGTTATATTTGGGCAACGGGTGAAAAACTGTTTTTT. Protein: CASSYIWATGEKLFF.

This chain links TRBV10-3 with TRBJ2-3; TRBD2 is a possible D gene (7 bases). Per germline, CDR1 ENHRY and CDR2 SYGVKD. This CDR3 comprises 15 residues. Trimming left V 0 bases short and J 5 bases short, with 12 bases between. The CDR3 nucleotides read TGTGCCATCAGTGAGTCCCGGGGGGCCGTAGATACGCAGTATTTT. It codes for CAISESRGAVDTQYF.

V is TRBV5-1 and J is TRBJ1-6; 9 nucleotides align to TRBD1. The CDR3 runs 17 residues. Germline CDR1 is SGHRS and CDR2 is YFSETQ. V trimming: 3 bases; J trimming: 6 bases; junction bases outside the gene matches: 10. DNA of the CDR3: TGCGCCAGCAGCTCCTCCTTACCGGGACAGGGTAATTCACCCCTCCACTTT. Protein product: CASSSSLPGQGNSPLHF.

This clone was seen a single time. The chain is built from TRBV19 and TRBJ1-1; 10 bases line up with TRBD1. With 5 bases clipped from V and 5 bases from J, the junction kept 8 bases outside the gene matches. The CDR3 spans 15 residues. Germline V lookup: CDR1 LNHDA, CDR2 SQIVND (reference sequence). The CDR3 DNA sequence: TGTGCCAGTAGTGCGACAGGGGGCAGACGAACTGAAGCTTTCTTT. Its translation is CASSATGGRRTEAFF.

The chain is built from TRBV6-6 and TRBJ2-5; TRBD1 might be the D (5 bases). Germline assignment: CDR1 MNHNY and CDR2 SVGAGI (reference sequence). This CDR3 comprises 15 residues. V gave up 5 bases and J gave up 2 bases, with 15 bases separating them. The CDR3 region has the DNA TGTGCCAGCAGTCCACCAGGGCCCCGACAAGAGACCCAGTACTTC. Its protein product is CASSPPGPRQETQYF.

V gene TRBV7-9 combines with J gene TRBJ2-1, with D uncertain. Per the germline V gene, CDR1 is SEHNR and CDR2 is FQNEAQ (reference sequence). The CDR3 consists of 14 residues. V was clipped by 5 bases and J by 9 bases, with 17 bases between them. The CDR3 DNA reads TGTGCCAGCAGCCGAATTCCCTCGGATGGTGAGCAGTTCTTC. The encoded protein is CASSRIPSDGEQFF.

This chain links TRBV6-1 with TRBJ1-5; D is ambiguous. V lost 1 base and J lost 15, with 13 bases in between. The CDR3 extends over 12 amino acids. Looked up from germline, CDR1 is MNHNS and CDR2 is SASEGT. The CDR3 coding sequence is TGTGCCAGCAGTGAAGGTTTCGACCAAAGGCATTTT. It translates to CASSEGFDQRHF.

The gene calls are TRBV19 and TRBJ2-7; 9 nucleotides line up with TRBD1. The CDR3 is 16 residues long. Germline V gene sequence: CDR1 LNHDA, CDR2 SQIVND (reference sequence). Trimming at V came to 6 bases and at J to 0 bases, leaving 9 bases not matched to a gene. CDR3 bases: TGTGCCAGTAGCACACCCGGGACAGGGAACTCCTACGAGCAGTACTTC. Its translation: CASSTPGTGNSYEQYF.

CDR3 region: CASSIRDSGEKLFF. CDR3 DNA sequence: TGTGCCAGTAGTATCAGGGATTCGGGTGAAAAACTGTTTTTT. V gene TRBV19 combines with J gene TRBJ1-4; D may be TRBD1 (5 bases). CDR1 is LNHDA and CDR2 is SQIVND in the germline V gene (reference sequence). This CDR3 is 14 amino acids long. Between the trimmed V and J ends, which lost 3 bases and 7 bases, there was a span of 12 bases.

CDR3 sequence: CASSPIRGGYTF. The CDR3 region has the DNA TGTGCCAGCAGCCCCATCAGGGGCGGCTACACCTTC. V is TRBV5-8 and J is TRBJ1-2; possible D gene TRBD1, 6 bases. The CDR3 is made up of 12 amino acids. V was pared by 4 bases and J by 8 bases, with 12 bases between. Germline lookup yields CDR1 SGHTS and CDR2 YDEGEE.

CDR3 bases: TGTGCCAGCAGTGAAGGGGGGGGGAGTGGAAAACTGTTTTTT. Its protein product is CASSEGGGSGKLFF. V is TRBV6-1 and J is TRBJ1-4; D is possibly TRBD1 (5 bases). This CDR3 region has 14 residues. CDR1 and CDR2 from the germline V gene are MNHNS and SASEGT. The germline V and J ends were trimmed by 1 base and 10 bases, with 13 bases remaining between them.

The chain joins TRBV11-2 to TRBJ2-7; maybe TRBD1 (5 bases). In germline, CDR1 is SGHAT, CDR2 FQNNGV. Trimming took off 4 bases at V and 3 bases at J, with 13 bases between the two ends. This CDR3 contains 14 residues. This CDR3 is CASSSQPTVYEQYF. In DNA form, the CDR3 reads TGTGCCAGCAGCTCTCAACCGACAGTCTACGAGCAGTACTTC.

This chain links TRBV5-1 with TRBJ2-2, with TRBD2 identical over 10 bases. V was clipped by 4 bases and J by 5 bases; unmatched bases: 2. CDR3 length: 14 residues. Per germline, CDR1 SGHRS and CDR2 YFSETQ. CDR3 amino acids: CASSRAGGTGELFF. The CDR3 coding sequence is TGCGCCAGCAGCAGAGCGGGAGGGACCGGGGAGCTGTTTTTT.

The V and J genes are TRBV9 and TRBJ2-5; D might be TRBD1 or TRBD2, each matching 5 bases. There are 14 residues in the CDR3. Germline CDR1 SGDLS, CDR2 YYNGEE. Trimming pared 4 bases from V and 5 bases from J, leaving 15 bases between. The CDR3 DNA reads as TGTGCCAGCAGCCCCAGGGAAAGGAGGGAGACCCAGTACTTC. Translating gives CASSPRERRETQYF.

The chain combines TRBV4-3 with TRBJ2-2; 7 nucleotides agree with TRBD2. This CDR3 comprises 13 residues. Germline trimming cut 8 bases from V and 3 bases from J; bases unmatched to any gene: 3. Per germline, CDR1 LGHNA and CDR2 YSLEER. CDR3 DNA: TGCGCCAGCGGACGGGGGGACACCGGGGAGCTGTTTTTT. It encodes CASGRGDTGELFF.

The chain is built from TRBV4-1 and TRBJ1-2, with 8 positions matching TRBD1. The CDR3 spans 14 residues. V shed 3 bases, J shed 7 bases, and the junction held 7 bases outside the gene matches. Germline CDR1 and CDR2: MGHRA and YSYEKL. Here the CDR3 DNA reads TGCGCCAGCAGCCACGCAGGGGGCATTAGTGGCTACACCTTC. Protein: CASSHAGGISGYTF.